Sequencing of this T cell receptor beta chain was carried out in a study of blood T cell repertoires in COVID-19. The length of the CDR3 is 14 residues. Trimming took 5 bases from V and 0 from J; bases not matched to a gene: 0. The germline CDR1 and CDR2 sequences are SGHVS and FNYEAQ. Clones were read by immunoSEQ multiplex PCR, and TCRdb kept only the in-frame ones, dropping some. This table holds 130,000 to 150,000 clones, about 79% found once. The TCR comes from a woman in her forties or fifties in a cohort sampled during active or convalescent COVID-19. The chain links TRBV7-6 to TRBJ1-3; 8 bases align to TRBD1. Sequencing was done on a sample of peripheral blood. For the CDR3, the DNA is TGTGCCAGCAGCACAGGGGGCTCTGGAAACACCATATATTTT. This encodes CASSTGGSGNTIYF.